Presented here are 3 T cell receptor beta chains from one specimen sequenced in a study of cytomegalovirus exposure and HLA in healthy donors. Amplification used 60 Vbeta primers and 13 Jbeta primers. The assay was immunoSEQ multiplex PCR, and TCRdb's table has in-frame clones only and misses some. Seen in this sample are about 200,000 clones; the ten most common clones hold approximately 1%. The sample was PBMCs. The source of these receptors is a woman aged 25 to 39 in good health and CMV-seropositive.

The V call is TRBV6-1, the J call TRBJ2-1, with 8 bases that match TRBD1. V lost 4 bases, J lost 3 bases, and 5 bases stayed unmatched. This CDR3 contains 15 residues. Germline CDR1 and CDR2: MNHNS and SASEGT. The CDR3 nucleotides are TGTGCCAGCAGTGGTCAGGGGGCTGACTACAATGAGCAGTTCTTC. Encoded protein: CASSGQGADYNEQFF.

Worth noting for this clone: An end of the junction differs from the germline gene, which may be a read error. The CDR3 nucleotides are TGCGCCAGCAGCTTGGAAGACAATCGGCCCCAGCATTTT. This gives the protein CASSLEDNRPQHF. The chain is built from TRBV5-1 and TRBJ1-5; D uncertain. There are 13 residues in the CDR3. Germline V gene sequence: CDR1 SGHRS, CDR2 YFSETQ.

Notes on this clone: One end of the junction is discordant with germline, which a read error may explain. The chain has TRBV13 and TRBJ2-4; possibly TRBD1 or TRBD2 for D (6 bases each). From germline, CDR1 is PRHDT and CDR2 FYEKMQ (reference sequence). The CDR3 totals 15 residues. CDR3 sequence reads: CASSVGGLAKNIQYF. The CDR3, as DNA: TGTGCCAGCAGCGTAGGGGGGCTAGCCAAAAACATTCAGTACTTC.